This paragraph covers one T cell receptor beta chain sequence. This specimen comes from a study of Ad26.COV2.S vaccination and SARS-CoV-2 variants. Study-level background: Participant was drawn from the COV1001 Ad26.COV2.S trial arm.

Treatment given: about 20 received Ad26.COV2.S at low or high dose, single or two shots; 5 received placebo; per-sample allocation not given. Samples analyzed were those drawn on day 63 after the first vaccine or placebo injection. The CDR3 contains 16 residues. Trimming left V 2 bases short and J 4 bases short, with 17 bases between. Germline V gene lookup returns CDR1 MNHEY and CDR2 SVGEGT. Using immunoSEQ multiplex PCR, the repertoire was profiled, and TCRdb retains in-frame clones only, with some absent. The table includes 380,000 or so clones, 70% to 90% detected once. V usage is TRBV6-2 or TRBV6-3 and J usage is TRBJ1-2; D may be TRBD1 (5 bases). The material sequenced was peripheral blood, taken in a trial of Ad26.COV2.S vaccine versus placebo. The TCR originated in a person aged 18-65 years who received the Ad26.COV2.S COVID-19 vaccine or a placebo. The CDR3 sequence is CASSYKAGFGGYGYTF. The CDR3 coding sequence is TGTGCCAGCAGTTACAAGGCAGGGTTTGGTGGCTATGGCTACACCTTC.